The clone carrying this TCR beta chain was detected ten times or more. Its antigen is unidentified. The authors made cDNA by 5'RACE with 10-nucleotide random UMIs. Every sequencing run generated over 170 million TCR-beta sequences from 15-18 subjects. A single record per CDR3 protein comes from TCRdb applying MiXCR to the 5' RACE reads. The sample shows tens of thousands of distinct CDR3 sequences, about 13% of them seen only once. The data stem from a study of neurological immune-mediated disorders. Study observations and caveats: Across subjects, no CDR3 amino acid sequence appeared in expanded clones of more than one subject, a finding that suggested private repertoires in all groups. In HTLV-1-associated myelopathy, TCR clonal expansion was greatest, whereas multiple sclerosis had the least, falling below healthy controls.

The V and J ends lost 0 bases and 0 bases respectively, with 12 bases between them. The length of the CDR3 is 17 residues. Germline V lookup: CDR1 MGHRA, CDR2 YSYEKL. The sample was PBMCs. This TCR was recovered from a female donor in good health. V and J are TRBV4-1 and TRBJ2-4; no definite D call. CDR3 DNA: TGCGCCAGCAGCCAAGAGGCGATAGTTATAGCCAAAAACATTCAGTACTTC. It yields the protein CASSQEAIVIAKNIQYF.